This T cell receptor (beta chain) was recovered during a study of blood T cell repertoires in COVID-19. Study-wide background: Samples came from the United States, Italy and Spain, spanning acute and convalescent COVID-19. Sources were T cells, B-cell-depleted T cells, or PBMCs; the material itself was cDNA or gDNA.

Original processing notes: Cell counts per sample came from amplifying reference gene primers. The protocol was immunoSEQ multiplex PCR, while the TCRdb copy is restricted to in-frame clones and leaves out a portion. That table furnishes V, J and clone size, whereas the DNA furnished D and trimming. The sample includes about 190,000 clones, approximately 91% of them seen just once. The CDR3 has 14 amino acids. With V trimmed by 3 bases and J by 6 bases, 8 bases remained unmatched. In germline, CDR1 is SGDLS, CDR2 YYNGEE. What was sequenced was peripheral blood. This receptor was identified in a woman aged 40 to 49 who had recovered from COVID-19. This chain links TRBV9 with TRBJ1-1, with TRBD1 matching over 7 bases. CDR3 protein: CASSANAGGPEAFF. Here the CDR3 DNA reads TGTGCCAGCAGCGCCAACGCAGGGGGTCCTGAAGCTTTCTTT.